This TCR beta chain was retrieved from a study of glioma-infiltrating T cells after dendritic cell vaccination. Germline CDR1 is SNHLY and CDR2 is FYNNEI. The CDR3 runs 16 residues. V dropped 7 bases and J dropped 0 bases, with 19 bases sitting between them. The study's findings and limits: The cohort had few patients with full blood and tumor sets.

Concerning this clone itself: Its antigen is not known.

The data were produced by immunoSEQ multiplex PCR, yet TCRdb's version contains in-frame clones alone and is incomplete. The sample includes some 100,000 clones, about 79% of them seen just once. The chain recombines TRBV2 with TRBJ2-7, with D possibly TRBD1 on 6 matching bases. Sequenced here: blood, sampled before dendritic cell vaccination. This sequence was found in a human donor with glioblastoma. This CDR3 is CASIRTGHSHSYEQYF. The CDR3 DNA reads as TGTGCCAGCATCCGCACAGGGCACTCCCACTCCTACGAGCAGTACTTC.